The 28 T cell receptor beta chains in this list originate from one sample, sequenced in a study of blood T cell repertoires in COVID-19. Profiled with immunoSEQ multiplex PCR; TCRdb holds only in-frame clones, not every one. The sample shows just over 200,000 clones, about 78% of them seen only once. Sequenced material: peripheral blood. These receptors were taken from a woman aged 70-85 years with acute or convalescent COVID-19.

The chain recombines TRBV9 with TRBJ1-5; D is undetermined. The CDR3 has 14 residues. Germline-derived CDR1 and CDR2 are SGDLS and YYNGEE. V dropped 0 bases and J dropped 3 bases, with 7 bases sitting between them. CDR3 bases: TGTGCCAGCAGCGTAGGCCAGGACAATCAGCCCCAGCATTTT. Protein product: CASSVGQDNQPQHF.

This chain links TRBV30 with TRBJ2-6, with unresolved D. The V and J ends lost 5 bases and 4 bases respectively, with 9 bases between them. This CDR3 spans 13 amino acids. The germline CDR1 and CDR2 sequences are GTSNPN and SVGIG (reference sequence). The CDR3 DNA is TGTGCCTGGGCGACTGGAGGGGCCAACGTCCTGACTTTC. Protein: CAWATGGANVLTF.

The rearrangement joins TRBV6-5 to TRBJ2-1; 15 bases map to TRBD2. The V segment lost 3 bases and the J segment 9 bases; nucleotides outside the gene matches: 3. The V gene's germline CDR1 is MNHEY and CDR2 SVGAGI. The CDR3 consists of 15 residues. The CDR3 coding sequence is TGTGCCAGCAGTTATCGGGGACTAGCGGGAGGTGAGCAGTTCTTC. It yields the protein CASSYRGLAGGEQFF.

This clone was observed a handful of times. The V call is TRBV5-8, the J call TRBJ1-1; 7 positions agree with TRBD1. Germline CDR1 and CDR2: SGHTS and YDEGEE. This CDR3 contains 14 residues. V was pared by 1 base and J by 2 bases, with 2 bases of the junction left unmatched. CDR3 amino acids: CASSLRQGNTEAFF. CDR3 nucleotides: TGTGCCAGCAGCTTGAGACAGGGTAACACTGAAGCTTTCTTT.

The CDR3 here is CASSLGQNNYGYTF. The CDR3 DNA sequence: TGTGCCAGCAGCCTCGGACAGAATAACTATGGCTACACCTTC. The gene calls are TRBV7-9 and TRBJ1-2; D is possibly TRBD1 (6 bases). Germline assignment: CDR1 SEHNR and CDR2 FQNEAQ (reference sequence). V was clipped by 5 bases and J by 1 base, with 11 bases between them. CDR3 length: 14 amino acids.

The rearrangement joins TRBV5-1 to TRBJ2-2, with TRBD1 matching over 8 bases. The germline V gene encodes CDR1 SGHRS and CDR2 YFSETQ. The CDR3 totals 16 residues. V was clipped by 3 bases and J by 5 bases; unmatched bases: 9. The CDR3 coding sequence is TGCGCCAGCAGCTATTATACGACAGGGGCAACCGGGGAGCTGTTTTTT. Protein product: CASSYYTTGATGELFF.

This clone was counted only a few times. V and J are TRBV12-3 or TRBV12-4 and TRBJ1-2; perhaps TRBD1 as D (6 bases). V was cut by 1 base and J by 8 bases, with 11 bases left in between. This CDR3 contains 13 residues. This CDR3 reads CASSLENREGYTF. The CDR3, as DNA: TGTGCCAGCAGTTTAGAGAACAGGGAAGGCTACACCTTC.

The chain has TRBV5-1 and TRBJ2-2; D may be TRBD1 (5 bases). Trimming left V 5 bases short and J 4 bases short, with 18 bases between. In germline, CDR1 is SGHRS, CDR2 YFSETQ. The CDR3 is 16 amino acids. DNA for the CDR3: TGCGCCAGCAGGCCCCGCCAGGGTCAGGGCACCGGGGAGCTGTTTTTT. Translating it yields CASRPRQGQGTGELFF.

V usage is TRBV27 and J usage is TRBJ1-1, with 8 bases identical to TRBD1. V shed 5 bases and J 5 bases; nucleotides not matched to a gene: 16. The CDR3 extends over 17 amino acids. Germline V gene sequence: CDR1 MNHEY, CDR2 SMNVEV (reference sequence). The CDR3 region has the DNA TGTGCCAGCAGTCCCTTCTCCGGGACAGGTGAGGGAACTGAAGCTTTCTTT. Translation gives CASSPFSGTGEGTEAFF.

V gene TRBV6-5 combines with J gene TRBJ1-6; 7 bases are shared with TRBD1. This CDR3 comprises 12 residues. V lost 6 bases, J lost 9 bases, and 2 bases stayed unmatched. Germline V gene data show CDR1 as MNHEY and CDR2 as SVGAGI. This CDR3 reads CASREGASPLHF. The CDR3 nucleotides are TGTGCCAGCAGAGAGGGGGCTTCACCCCTCCACTTT.

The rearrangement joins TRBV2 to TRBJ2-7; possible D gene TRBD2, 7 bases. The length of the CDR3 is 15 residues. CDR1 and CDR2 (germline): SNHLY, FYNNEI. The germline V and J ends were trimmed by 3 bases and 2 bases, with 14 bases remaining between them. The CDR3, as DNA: TGTGCCAGCAGTGAGGGGGGGCGGGAGCCCTACGAGCAGTACTTC. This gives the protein CASSEGGREPYEQYF.

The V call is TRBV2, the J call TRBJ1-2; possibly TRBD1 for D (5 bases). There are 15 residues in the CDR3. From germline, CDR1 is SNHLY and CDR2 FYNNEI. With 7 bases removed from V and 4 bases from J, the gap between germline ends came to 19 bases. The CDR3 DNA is TGTGCCAGCACCCCATTGGAGGGGTCTTTCTATGGCTACACCTTC. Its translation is CASTPLEGSFYGYTF.

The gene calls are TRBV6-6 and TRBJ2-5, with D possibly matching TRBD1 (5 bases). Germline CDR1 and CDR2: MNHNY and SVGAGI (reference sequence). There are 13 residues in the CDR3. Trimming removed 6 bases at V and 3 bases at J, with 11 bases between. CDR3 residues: CASSPTVEETQYF. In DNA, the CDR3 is TGTGCCAGCAGCCCGACAGTTGAAGAGACCCAGTACTTC.

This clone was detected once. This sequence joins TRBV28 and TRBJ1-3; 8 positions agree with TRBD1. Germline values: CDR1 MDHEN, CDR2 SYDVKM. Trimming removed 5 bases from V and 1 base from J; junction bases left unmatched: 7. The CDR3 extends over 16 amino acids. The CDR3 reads CASSPQTGASGNTIYF. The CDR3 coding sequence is TGTGCCAGCAGTCCGCAGACAGGGGCTTCTGGAAACACCATATATTTT.

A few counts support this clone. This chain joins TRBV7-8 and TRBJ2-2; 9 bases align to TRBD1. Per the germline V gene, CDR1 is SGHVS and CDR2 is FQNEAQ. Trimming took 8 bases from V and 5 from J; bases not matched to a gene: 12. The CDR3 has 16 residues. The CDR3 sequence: CASGRGTGYGTGELFF. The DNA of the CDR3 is TGTGCCAGCGGCCGAGGGACAGGGTATGGGACCGGGGAGCTGTTTTTT.

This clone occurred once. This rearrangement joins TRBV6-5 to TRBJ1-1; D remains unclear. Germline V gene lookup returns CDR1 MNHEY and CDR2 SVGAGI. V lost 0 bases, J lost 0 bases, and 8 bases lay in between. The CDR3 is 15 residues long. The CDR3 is CASSYSADMNTEAFF. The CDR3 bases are TGTGCCAGCAGTTACTCGGCAGACATGAACACTGAAGCTTTCTTT.

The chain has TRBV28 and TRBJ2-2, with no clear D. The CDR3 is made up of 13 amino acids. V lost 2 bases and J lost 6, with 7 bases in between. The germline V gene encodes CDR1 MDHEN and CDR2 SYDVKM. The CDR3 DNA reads TGTGCCAGCAGTTTAACGGGTCCCGGGGAGCTGTTTTTT. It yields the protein CASSLTGPGELFF.

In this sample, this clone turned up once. CDR3 residues: CASSPQGFTEAFF. The CDR3 nucleotides read TGTGCCAGCAGCCCCCAGGGTTTCACTGAAGCTTTCTTT. The chain uses TRBV12-3 or TRBV12-4 and TRBJ1-1; a possible D gene is TRBD1 (5 bases). The CDR3 runs 13 residues. The V end was cut by 6 bases, the J end by 4 bases, with 12 bases between.

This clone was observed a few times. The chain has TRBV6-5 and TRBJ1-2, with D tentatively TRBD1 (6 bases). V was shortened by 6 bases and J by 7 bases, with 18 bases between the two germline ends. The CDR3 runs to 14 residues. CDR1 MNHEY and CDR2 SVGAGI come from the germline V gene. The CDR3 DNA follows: TGTGCCAGCAGACGACAGACAGGCACCAGTGGCTACACCTTC. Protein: CASRRQTGTSGYTF.

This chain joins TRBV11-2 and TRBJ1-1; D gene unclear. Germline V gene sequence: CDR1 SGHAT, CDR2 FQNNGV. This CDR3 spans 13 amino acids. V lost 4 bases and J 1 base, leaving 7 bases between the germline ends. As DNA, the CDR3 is TGTGCCAGCAGCTCCCTCGGGAACACTGAAGCTTTCTTT. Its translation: CASSSLGNTEAFF.

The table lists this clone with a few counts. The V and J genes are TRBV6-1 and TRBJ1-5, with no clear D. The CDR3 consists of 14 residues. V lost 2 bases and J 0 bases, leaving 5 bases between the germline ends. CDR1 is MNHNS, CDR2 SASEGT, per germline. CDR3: CASSEQISNQPQHF. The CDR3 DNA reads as TGTGCCAGCAGTGAACAGATTAGCAATCAGCCCCAGCATTTT.

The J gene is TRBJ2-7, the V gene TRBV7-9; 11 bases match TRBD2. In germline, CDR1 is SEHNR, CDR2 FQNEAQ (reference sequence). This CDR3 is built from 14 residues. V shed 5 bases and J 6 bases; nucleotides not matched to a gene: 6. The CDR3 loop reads CASSASGRTPEQYF. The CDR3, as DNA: TGTGCCAGCAGCGCTAGCGGGAGGACACCCGAGCAGTACTTC. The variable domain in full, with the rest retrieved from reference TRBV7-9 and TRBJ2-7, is DTGVSQNPRHKITKRGQNVTFRCDPISEHNRLYWYRQTLGQGPEFLTYFQNEAQLEKSRLLSDRFSAERPKGSFSTLEIQRTEQGDSAMYLCASSASGRTPEQYFGPGTRLTVT.

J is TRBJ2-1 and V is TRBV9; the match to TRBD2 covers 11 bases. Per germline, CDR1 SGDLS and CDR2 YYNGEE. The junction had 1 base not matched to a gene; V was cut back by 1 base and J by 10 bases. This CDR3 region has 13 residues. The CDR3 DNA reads TGTGCCAGCAGCGTACTAGCGGGAGGCGAGCAGTTCTTC. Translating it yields CASSVLAGGEQFF.

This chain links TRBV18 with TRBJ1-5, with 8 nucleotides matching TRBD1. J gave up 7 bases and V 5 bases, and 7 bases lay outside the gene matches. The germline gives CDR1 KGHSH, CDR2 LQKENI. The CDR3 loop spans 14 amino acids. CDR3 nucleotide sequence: TGTGCCAGCTCAGCGGGACAGGCGGGGCAGCCCCAGCATTTT. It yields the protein CASSAGQAGQPQHF.

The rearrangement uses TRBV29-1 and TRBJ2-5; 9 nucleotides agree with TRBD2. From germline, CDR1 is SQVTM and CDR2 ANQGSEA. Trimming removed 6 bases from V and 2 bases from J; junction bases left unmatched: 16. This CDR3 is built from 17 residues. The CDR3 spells CSVNNPQASGKQETQYF. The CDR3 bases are TGCAGCGTCAACAATCCCCAGGCTAGCGGGAAGCAAGAGACCCAGTACTTC. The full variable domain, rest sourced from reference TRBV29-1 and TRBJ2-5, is SAVISQKPSRDICQRGTSLTIQCQVDSQVTMMFWYRQQPGQSLTLIATANQGSEATYESGFVIDKFPISRPNLTFSTLTVSNMSPEDSSIYLCSVNNPQASGKQETQYFGPGTRLLVL.

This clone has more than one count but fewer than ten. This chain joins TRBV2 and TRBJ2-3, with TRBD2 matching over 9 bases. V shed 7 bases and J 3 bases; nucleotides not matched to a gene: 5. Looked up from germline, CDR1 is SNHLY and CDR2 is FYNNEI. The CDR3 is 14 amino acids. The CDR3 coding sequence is TGTGCCAGCACTGAGGGACTAGCAACAGATACGCAGTATTTT. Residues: CASTEGLATDTQYF.

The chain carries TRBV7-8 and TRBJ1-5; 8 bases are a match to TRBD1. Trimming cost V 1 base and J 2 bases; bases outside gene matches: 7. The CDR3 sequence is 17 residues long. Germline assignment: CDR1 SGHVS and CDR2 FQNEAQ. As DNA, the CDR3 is TGTGCCAGCAGCTTAGGGGCAGGGGGCAGGGGCAATCAGCCCCAGCATTTT. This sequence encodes CASSLGAGGRGNQPQHF.

CDR3: CASRRPGTGVGGYTF. CDR3 nucleotide sequence: TGTGCCAGCAGAAGACCGGGGACAGGGGTGGGTGGCTACACCTTC. The chain has TRBV28 and TRBJ1-2; 10 bases match TRBD1. This CDR3 has 15 amino acids. Germline CDR1 MDHEN, CDR2 SYDVKM. The junction had 11 bases not matched to a gene; V was cut back by 6 bases and J by 7 bases.